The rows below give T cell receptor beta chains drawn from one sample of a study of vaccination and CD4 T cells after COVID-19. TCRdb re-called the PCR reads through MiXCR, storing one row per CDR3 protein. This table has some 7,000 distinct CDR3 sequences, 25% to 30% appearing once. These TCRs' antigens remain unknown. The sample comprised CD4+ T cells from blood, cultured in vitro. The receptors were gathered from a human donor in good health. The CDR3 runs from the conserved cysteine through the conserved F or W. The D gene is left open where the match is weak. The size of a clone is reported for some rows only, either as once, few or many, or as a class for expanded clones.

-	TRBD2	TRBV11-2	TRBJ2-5	CASSLQAGGNQETQYF	TGTGCCAGCAGCTTACAAGCGGGGGGTAACCAAGAGACCCAGTACTTC
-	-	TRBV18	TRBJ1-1	CASSKGSDTEAFF	TGTGCCAGCTCGAAGGGGTCGGACACTGAAGCTTTCTTT
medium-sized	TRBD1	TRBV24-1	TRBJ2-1	CATGQGVMDEQFF	TGTGCCACCGGACAGGGGGTAATGGATGAGCAGTTCTTC
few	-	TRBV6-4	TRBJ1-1	CASSETVASNTEAFF	TGTGCCAGCAGTGAGACCGTTGCATCTAACACTGAAGCTTTCTTT
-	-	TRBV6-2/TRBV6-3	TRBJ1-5	CASSYGGSNQPQHF	TGTGCCAGCAGTTACGGCGGGAGCAATCAGCCCCAGCATTTT
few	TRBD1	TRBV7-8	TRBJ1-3	CASSLKDRWGSGNTIYF	TGTGCCAGCAGCTTAAAGGACAGGTGGGGCTCTGGAAACACCATATATTTT
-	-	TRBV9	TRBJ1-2	CASSGDLTGHYGYTF	TGTGCCAGCAGCGGAGACCTAACAGGGCATTATGGCTACACCTTC
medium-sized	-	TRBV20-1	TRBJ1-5	CSARNRVEQPQHF	TGCAGTGCTCGGAACAGGGTGGAACAGCCCCAGCATTTT
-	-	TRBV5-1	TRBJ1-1	CASSALARNEAFF	TGCGCCAGCAGCGCTCTAGCGAGGAATGAAGCTTTCTTT
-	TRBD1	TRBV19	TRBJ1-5	CASSIPGQGYQPQHF	TGTGCCAGTAGTATACCGGGACAGGGGTATCAGCCCCAGCATTTT
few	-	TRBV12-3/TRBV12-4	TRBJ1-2	CASSLVAGAFSGYTF	TGTGCCAGCAGTTTAGTCGCGGGGGCCTTTAGTGGCTACACCTTC
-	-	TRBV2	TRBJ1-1	CASSEEGPRNTEAFF	TGTGCCAGCAGTGAAGAGGGGCCCAGGAACACTGAAGCTTTCTTT
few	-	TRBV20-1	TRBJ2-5	CSASYLAKETQYF	TGCAGTGCTAGTTACCTAGCGAAAGAGACCCAGTACTTC
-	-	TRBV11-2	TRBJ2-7	CASSLETGTQQYF	TGTGCCAGCAGCTTAGAAACCGGGACGCAGCAGTACTTC
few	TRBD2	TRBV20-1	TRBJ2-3	CSARDLAGGQGTQYF	TGCAGTGCTAGAGATCTTGCGGGGGGGCAGGGAACGCAGTATTTT
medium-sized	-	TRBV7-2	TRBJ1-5	CASSLGSGYQPQHF	TGTGCCAGCAGCTTAGGGTCGGGATATCAGCCCCAGCATTTT
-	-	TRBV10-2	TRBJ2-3	CASCRDLTSTDTQYF	TGCGCCAGCTGTAGGGACTTAACTAGCACAGATACGCAGTATTTT
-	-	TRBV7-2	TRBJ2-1	CASSSFLSYEQFF	TGTGCCAGCAGCTCTTTCCTTAGCTATGAGCAGTTCTTC
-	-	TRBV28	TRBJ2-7	CASSPSGFQGVEQYF	TGTGCCAGCAGTCCATCGGGGTTTCAAGGGGTAGAGCAGTACTTC
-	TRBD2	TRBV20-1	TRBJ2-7	CSARLAGGLYEQYF	TGCAGTGCTAGACTAGCGGGGGGATTATACGAGCAGTACTTC
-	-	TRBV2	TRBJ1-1	CASSPFNTEAFF	TGTGCCAGCAGCCCATTTAACACTGAAGCTTTCTTT
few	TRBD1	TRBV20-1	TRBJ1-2	CSARERRQGYGYTF	TGCAGTGCTAGAGAGCGGAGACAGGGGTACGGCTACACCTTC
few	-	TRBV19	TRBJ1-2	CASTPRTVVGYGYTF	TGTGCCAGTACCCCGCGGACGGTGGTCGGGTATGGCTACACCTTC
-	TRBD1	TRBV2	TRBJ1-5	CASSESQGAIQPQHF	TGTGCCAGCAGTGAAAGTCAGGGGGCCATACAGCCCCAGCATTTT
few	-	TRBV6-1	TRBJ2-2	CASNPGPTGELFF	TGTGCCAGCAATCCGGGGCCCACCGGGGAGCTGTTTTTT
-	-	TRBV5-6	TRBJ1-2	CASSHSGAYGYTF	TGTGCCAGCAGCCATTCCGGGGCCTATGGCTACACCTTC
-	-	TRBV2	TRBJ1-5	CASRMGQPQHF	TGTGCCAGTCGGATGGGTCAGCCCCAGCATTTT
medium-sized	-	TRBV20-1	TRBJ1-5	CSATEGRGNQPQHF	TGCAGTGCTACCGAGGGCAGGGGTAATCAGCCCCAGCATTTT
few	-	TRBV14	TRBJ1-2	CASSPSRGNYGYTF	TGTGCCAGCAGCCCGTCCCGAGGGAACTATGGCTACACCTTC
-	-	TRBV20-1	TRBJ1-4	CSARGTQGLFF	TGCAGTGCTAGAGGGACTCAGGGACTGTTTTTT
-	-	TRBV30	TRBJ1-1	CAWSVLNTEAFF	TGTGCCTGGAGTGTCCTGAACACTGAAGCTTTCTTT
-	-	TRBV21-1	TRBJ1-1	CASSKASGTAKQAFF	TGTGCCAGCAGCAAAGCCTCCGGGACAGCGAAGCAAGCTTTCTTT
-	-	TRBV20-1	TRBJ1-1	CSAANWGSTEAFF	TGCAGTGCTGCAAATTGGGGGAGCACTGAAGCTTTCTTT
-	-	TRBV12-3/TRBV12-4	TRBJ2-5	CASSLSPGQETQYF	TGTGCCAGCAGTTTAAGTCCAGGGCAAGAGACCCAGTACTTC
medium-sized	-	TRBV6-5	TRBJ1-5	CASSYSFNQPQHF	TGTGCCAGCAGTTACAGCTTCAATCAGCCCCAGCATTTT
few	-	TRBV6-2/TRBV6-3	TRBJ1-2	CASSIGWDGYTF	TGTGCCAGCAGTATAGGTTGGGATGGCTACACCTTC
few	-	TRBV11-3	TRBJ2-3	CASSLLTSLTDTQYF	TGTGCCAGCAGCTTACTCACCTCTCTGACAGATACGCAGTATTTT